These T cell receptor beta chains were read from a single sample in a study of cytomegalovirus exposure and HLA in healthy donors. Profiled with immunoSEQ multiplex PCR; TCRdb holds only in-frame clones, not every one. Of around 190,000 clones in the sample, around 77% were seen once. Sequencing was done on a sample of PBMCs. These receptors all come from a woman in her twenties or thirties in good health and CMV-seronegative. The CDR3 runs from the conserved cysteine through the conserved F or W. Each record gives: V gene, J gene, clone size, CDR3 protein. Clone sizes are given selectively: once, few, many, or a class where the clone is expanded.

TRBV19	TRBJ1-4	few	CASSTRGLANEKLFF
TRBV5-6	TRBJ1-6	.	CASSQLGSSYNSPLHF
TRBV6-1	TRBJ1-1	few	CASSVQGNTEAFF
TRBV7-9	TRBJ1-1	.	CASSLQSGDGTEAFF
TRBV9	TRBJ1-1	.	CASSVSDHMNTEAFF
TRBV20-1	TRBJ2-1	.	CSARDRSEQFF
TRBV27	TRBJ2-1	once	CASSLSGKRGEQFF
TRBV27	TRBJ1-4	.	CASSFSGSGKLFF
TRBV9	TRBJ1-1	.	CASSVDSGAGTEAFF
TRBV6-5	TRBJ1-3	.	CASSKQATSGNTIYF
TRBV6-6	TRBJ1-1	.	CASSLPGQQGEAFF
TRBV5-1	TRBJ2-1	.	CASSQIYNEQFF
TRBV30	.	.	CAWSGGQGYEQYF
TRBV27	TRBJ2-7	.	CASSLGQVEMDYEQYF
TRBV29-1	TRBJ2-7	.	CSVEDFGNEQYF
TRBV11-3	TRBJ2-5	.	CASSLSGHLQETQYF
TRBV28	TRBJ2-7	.	CASRRLAGSYEQYF
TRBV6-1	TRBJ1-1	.	CASRVPGQGAAFF
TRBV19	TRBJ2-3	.	CASHDGGLVSTDTQYF
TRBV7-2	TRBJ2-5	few	CASSLGVPPKTQYF